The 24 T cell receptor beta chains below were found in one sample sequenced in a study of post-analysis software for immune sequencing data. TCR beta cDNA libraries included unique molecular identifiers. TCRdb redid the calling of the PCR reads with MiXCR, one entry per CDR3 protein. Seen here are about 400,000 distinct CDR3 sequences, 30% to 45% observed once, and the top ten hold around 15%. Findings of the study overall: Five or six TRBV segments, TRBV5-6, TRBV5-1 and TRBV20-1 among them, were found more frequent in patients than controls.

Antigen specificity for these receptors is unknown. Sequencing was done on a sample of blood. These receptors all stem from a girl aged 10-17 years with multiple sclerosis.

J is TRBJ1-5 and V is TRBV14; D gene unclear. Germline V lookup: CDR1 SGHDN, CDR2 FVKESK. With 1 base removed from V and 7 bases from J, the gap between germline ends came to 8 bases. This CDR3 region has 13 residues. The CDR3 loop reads CASSQGIQQPQHF. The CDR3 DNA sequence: TGTGCCAGCAGCCAAGGTATCCAGCAGCCCCAGCATTTT.

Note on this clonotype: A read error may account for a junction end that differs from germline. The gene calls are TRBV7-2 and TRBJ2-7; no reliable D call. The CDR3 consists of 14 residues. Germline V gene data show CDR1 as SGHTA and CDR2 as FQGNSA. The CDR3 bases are TGTGTCAGCAGCCCCGGGCTATTCAAGAGGGAGCAGTACTTC. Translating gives CVSSPGLFKREQYF.

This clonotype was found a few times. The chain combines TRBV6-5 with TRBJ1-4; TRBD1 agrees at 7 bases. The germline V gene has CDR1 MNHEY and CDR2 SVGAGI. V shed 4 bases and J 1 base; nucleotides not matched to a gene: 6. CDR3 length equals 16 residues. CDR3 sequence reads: CASSSRGLVTNEKLFF. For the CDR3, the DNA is TGTGCCAGCAGTTCTAGGGGGCTCGTAACTAATGAAAAACTGTTTTTT.

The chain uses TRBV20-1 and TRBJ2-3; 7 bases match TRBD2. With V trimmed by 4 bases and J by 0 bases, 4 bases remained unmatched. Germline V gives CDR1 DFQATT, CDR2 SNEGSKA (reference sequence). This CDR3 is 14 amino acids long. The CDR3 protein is CSAKAGQSTDTQYF. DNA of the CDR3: TGCAGTGCTAAAGCGGGGCAAAGCACAGATACGCAGTATTTT.

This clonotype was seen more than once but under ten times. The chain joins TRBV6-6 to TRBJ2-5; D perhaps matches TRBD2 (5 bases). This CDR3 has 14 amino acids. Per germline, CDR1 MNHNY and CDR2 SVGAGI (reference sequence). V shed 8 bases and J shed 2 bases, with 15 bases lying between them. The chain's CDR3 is CASRRRTLQETQYF. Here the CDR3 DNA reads TGTGCCAGCCGCCGACGGACTCTACAAGAGACCCAGTACTTC.

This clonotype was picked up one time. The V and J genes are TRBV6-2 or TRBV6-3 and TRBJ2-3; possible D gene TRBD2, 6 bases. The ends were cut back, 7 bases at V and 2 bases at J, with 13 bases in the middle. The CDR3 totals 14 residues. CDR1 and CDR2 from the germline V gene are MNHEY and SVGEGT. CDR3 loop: CASTPGGFTDTQYF. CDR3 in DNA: TGTGCCAGCACCCCCGGGGGATTCACAGATACGCAGTATTTT.

The CDR3 reads CASSSGTSGHNEQFF. The CDR3 DNA follows: TGCGCCAGCAGTTCCGGGACTAGCGGACACAATGAGCAGTTCTTC. V is TRBV5-1 and J is TRBJ2-1; 11 bases map to TRBD2. The germline V gene encodes CDR1 SGHRS and CDR2 YFSETQ. CDR3 length: 15 amino acids. The ends lost 5 bases at V and 5 bases at J; junction bases unmatched: 6.

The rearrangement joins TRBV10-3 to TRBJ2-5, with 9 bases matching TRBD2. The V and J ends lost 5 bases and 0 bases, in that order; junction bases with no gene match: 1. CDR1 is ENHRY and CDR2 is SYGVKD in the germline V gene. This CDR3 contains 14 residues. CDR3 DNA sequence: TGTGCCATCAGTCCTAGCGGGGACCAAGAGACCCAGTACTTC. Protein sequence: CAISPSGDQETQYF.

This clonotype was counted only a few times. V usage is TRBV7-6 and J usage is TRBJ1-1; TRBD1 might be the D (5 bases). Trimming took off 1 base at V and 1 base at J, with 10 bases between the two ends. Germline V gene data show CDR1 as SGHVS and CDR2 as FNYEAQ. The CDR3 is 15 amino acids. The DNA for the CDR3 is TGTGCCAGCAGCTTAGTTCAGGGTGCGAACACTGAAGCTTTCTTT. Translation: CASSLVQGANTEAFF.

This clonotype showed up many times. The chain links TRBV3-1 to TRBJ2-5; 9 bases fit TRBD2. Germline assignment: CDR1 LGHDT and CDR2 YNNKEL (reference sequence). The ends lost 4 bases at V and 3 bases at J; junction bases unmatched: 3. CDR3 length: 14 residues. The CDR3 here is CASSPGGGEETQYF. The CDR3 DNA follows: TGTGCCAGCAGCCCAGGCGGGGGGGAAGAGACCCAGTACTTC.

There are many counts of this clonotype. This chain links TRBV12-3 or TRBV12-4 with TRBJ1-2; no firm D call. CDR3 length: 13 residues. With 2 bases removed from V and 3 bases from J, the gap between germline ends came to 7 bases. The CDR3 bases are TGTGCCAGCAGTTTATCACCCGACTATGGCTACACCTTC. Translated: CASSLSPDYGYTF.

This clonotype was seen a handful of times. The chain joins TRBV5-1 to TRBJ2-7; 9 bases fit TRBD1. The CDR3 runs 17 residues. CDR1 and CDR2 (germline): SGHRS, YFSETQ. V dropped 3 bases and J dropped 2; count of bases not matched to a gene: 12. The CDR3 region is CASSSTTITGGTYEQYF. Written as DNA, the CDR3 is TGCGCCAGCAGCTCAACTACAATCACAGGGGGCACCTACGAGCAGTACTTC.

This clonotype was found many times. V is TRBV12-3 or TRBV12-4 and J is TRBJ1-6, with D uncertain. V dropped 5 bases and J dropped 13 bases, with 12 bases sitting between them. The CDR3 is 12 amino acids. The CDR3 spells CASSPFGWPLHF. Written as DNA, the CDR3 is TGTGCCAGCAGTCCATTCGGGTGGCCCCTCCACTTT.

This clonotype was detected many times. This chain's CDR3 is CASSGGSTQYF. Written as DNA, the CDR3 is TGTGCCAGCAGTGGTGGGAGTACGCAGTATTTT. This chain uses TRBV12-3 or TRBV12-4 with TRBJ2-3; a weak D match, TRBD2 (5 bases). This CDR3 comprises 11 residues. V was clipped by 5 bases and J by 8 bases, with 8 bases between them.

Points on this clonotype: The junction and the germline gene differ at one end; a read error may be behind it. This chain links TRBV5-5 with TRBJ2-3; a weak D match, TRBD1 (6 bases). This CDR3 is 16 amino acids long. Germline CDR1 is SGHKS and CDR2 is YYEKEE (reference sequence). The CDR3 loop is CASSPESLSPTGTQYF. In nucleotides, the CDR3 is TGTGCCAGCAGCCCGGAGAGCCTGTCCCCGACAGGTACGCAGTATTTT.

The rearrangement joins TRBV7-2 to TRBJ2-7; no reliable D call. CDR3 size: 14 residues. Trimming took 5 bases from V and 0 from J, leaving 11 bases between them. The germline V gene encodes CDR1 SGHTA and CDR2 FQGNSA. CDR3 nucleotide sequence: TGTGCCAGCAGCCCCCACACACCCTCCTACGAGCAGTACTTC. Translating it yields CASSPHTPSYEQYF. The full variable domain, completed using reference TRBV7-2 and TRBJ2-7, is GAGVSQSPSNKVTEKGKDVELRCDPISGHTALYWYRQSLGQGLEFLIYFQGNSAPDKSGLPSDRFSAERTGGSVSTLTIQRTQQEDSAVYLCASSPHTPSYEQYFGPGTRLTVT.

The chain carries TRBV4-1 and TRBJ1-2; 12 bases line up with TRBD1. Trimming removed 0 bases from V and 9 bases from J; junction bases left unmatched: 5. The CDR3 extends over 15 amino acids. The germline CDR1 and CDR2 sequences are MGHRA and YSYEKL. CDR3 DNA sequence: TGCGCCAGCAGCCAAGAGGGGGACAGGGGGCCGCGCTACACCTTC. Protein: CASSQEGDRGPRYTF.

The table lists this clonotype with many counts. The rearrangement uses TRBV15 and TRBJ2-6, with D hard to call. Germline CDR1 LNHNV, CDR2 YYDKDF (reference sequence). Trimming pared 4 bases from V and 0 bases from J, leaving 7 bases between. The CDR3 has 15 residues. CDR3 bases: TGTGCCACCAGCACGGGCAACTCTGGGGCCAACGTCCTGACTTTC. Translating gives CATSTGNSGANVLTF.

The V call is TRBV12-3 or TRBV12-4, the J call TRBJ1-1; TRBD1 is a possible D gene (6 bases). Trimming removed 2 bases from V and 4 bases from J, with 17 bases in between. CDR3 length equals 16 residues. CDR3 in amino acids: CASSLTGRGAGTEAFF. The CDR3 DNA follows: TGTGCCAGCAGTTTAACGGGGAGGGGGGCTGGCACTGAAGCTTTCTTT.

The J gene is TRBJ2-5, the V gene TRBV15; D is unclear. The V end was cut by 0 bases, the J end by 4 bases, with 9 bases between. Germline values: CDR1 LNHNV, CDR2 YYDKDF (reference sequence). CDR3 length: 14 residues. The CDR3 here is CATSRESSGETQYF. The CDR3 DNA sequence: TGTGCCACCAGCAGAGAGAGTTCGGGAGAGACCCAGTACTTC. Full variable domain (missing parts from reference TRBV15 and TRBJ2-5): DAMVIQNPRYQVTQFGKPVTLSCSQTLNHNVMYWYQQKSSQAPKLLFHYYDKDFNNEADTPDNFQSRRPNTSFCFLDIRSPGLGDTAMYLCATSRESSGETQYFGPGTRLLVL.

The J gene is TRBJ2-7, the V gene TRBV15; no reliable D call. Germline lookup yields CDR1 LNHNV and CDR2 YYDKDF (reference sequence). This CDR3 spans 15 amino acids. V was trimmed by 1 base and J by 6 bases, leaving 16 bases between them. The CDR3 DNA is TGTGCCACCAGCAGAGCGCAGGTGCCTCCCCTCGAGCAGTACTTC. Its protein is CATSRAQVPPLEQYF.

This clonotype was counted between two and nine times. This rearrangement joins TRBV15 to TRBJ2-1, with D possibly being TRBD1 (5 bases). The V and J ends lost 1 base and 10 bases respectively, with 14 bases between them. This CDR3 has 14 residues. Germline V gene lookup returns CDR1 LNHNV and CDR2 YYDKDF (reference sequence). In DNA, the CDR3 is TGTGCCACCAGCAGAGGGGGCTCGCTCGGGGAGCAGTTCTTC. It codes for CATSRGGSLGEQFF.

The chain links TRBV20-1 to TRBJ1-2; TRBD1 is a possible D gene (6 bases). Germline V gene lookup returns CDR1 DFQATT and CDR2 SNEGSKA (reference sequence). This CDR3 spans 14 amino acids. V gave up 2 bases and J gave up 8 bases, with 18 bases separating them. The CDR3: CSARPQGTLGGYTF. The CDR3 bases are TGCAGTGCTAGACCCCAGGGGACCCTTGGGGGCTACACCTTC.

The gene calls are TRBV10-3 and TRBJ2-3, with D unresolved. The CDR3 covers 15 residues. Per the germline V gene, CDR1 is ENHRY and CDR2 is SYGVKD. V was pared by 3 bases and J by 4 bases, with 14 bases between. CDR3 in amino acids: CAISDPILVADTQYF. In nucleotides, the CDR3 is TGTGCCATCAGTGACCCGATCCTAGTTGCAGATACGCAGTATTTT.